The 31 T cell receptor beta chains below come from one sample, sequenced in a study of cytomegalovirus exposure and HLA in healthy donors. Clones were read by immunoSEQ multiplex PCR, and TCRdb kept only the in-frame ones, dropping some. The sample consists of a few hundred thousand clones, approximately 90% of them appearing once. What was sequenced was PBMCs. These receptors were collected from a woman aged 18-30 years in good health and CMV-seronegative.

The CDR3 protein is CASSNTRDGGLGNEQYF. The CDR3 coding sequence is TGTGCCAGCAGCAACACCCGCGACGGGGGGCTTGGGAACGAGCAGTACTTC. The rearrangement joins TRBV9 to TRBJ2-7, with a weak D call TRBD2 (7 bases). The CDR3 consists of 17 residues. CDR1 and CDR2 (germline): SGDLS, YYNGEE. Deletions cut 4 bases from V and 5 bases from J, with 25 bases between.

The chain couples TRBV6-5 to TRBJ2-5; the match to TRBD2 covers 7 bases. Per germline, CDR1 MNHEY and CDR2 SVGAGI. V dropped 0 bases and J dropped 9; count of bases not matched to a gene: 13. The CDR3 contains 16 residues. The CDR3 coding sequence is TGTGCCAGCAGTTACTCTGAACTAGCGCCCACCTGGGCCCAGTACTTC. As protein: CASSYSELAPTWAQYF.

This clone has only one observation. The V gene is TRBV2, the J gene TRBJ2-2, with 9 bases fitting TRBD2. Germline V gene data show CDR1 as SNHLY and CDR2 as FYNNEI. V was pared by 6 bases and J by 5 bases, with 10 bases of the junction left unmatched. The CDR3 consists of 16 residues. The CDR3 region has the DNA TGTGCCAGCAGCGCCGCCCCGGGACTAGCAACCGGGGAGCTGTTTTTT. Protein: CASSAAPGLATGELFF. Drawing the rest from reference TRBV2 and TRBJ2-2, the complete variable domain is EPEVTQTPSHQVTQMGQEVILRCVPISNHLYFYWYRQILGQKVEFLVSFYNNEISEKSEIFDDQFSVERPDGSNFTLKIRSTKLEDSAMYFCASSAAPGLATGELFFGEGSRLTVL.

The J gene is TRBJ2-7, the V gene TRBV18; D possibly corresponds to TRBD2 (6 bases). V was trimmed by 5 bases and J by 2 bases, leaving 10 bases between them. CDR3 size: 13 residues. Germline V gene lookup returns CDR1 KGHSH and CDR2 LQKENI. Here the CDR3 reads CASSIADTYEQYF. The CDR3 DNA reads TGTGCCAGCTCAATAGCGGATACCTACGAGCAGTACTTC. The full variable domain, its missing parts supplied by reference TRBV18 and TRBJ2-7, is NAGVMQNPRHLVRRRGQEARLRCSPMKGHSHVYWYRQLPEEGLKFMVYLQKENIIDESGMPKERFSAEFPKEGPSILRIQQVVRGDSAAYFCASSIADTYEQYFGPGTRLTVT.

This sequence joins TRBV29-1 and TRBJ1-1; D perhaps matches TRBD1 (5 bases). The CDR3 totals 10 residues. V was trimmed by 6 bases and J by 6 bases, leaving 8 bases between them. Germline V CDR1 and CDR2: SQVTM, ANQGSEA. Written as DNA, the CDR3 is TGCAGCGTAGGACATGCTGAAGCTTTCTTT. Translated, it gives CSVGHAEAFF.

The chain couples TRBV27 to TRBJ2-7; possibly TRBD1 for D (6 bases). This CDR3 has 14 amino acids. V was clipped by 4 bases and J by 7 bases, with 17 bases between them. CDR1 and CDR2 from the germline V gene are MNHEY and SMNVEV (reference sequence). This CDR3 reads CASSYRDTLVEQYF. For the CDR3, the DNA is TGTGCCAGCAGTTATCGGGACACCCTCGTTGAGCAGTACTTC.

The CDR3 DNA reads as TGTGCCAGCAGCTGGGACAGAACAGATACGCAGTATTTT. Amino acids: CASSWDRTDTQYF. This sequence joins TRBV11-3 and TRBJ2-3; 7 positions agree with TRBD1. The CDR3 covers 13 residues. J lost 3 bases, V lost 4 bases, and 1 base had no gene match. The germline CDR1 and CDR2 sequences are SGHNT and YENEEA.

The chain carries TRBV30 and TRBJ1-4, with TRBD1 matching 8 bases. The CDR3 is 14 residues long. J was trimmed by 7 bases and V by 4 bases; bases with no gene match: 8. From germline, CDR1 is GTSNPN and CDR2 SVGIG (reference sequence). Here the CDR3 reads CAWTRGQAGEKLFF. CDR3 bases: TGTGCCTGGACCAGGGGGCAAGCTGGTGAAAAACTGTTTTTT.

The J gene is TRBJ2-2, the V gene TRBV2; possibly TRBD2 for D (6 bases). This CDR3 is 15 amino acids long. The germline CDR1 and CDR2 sequences are SNHLY and FYNNEI. V was clipped by 3 bases and J by 5 bases, with 13 bases between them. The CDR3 bases are TGTGCCAGCAGTGAGGAGCGGGTCCTAACCGGGGAGCTGTTTTTT. Its translation is CASSEERVLTGELFF. The variable domain in full, with the rest retrieved from reference TRBV2 and TRBJ2-2, is EPEVTQTPSHQVTQMGQEVILRCVPISNHLYFYWYRQILGQKVEFLVSFYNNEISEKSEIFDDQFSVERPDGSNFTLKIRSTKLEDSAMYFCASSEERVLTGELFFGEGSRLTVL.

The V call is TRBV11-3, the J call TRBJ2-1; TRBD2 matches 10 bases. Germline V gives CDR1 SGHNT, CDR2 YENEEA. V lost 2 bases, J lost 6 bases, and 10 bases stayed unmatched. This CDR3 comprises 17 residues. CDR3 coding DNA: TGTGCCAGCAGCTTACCGTCTAGCGGGAGCCCTAGCAATGAGCAGTTCTTC. It codes for CASSLPSSGSPSNEQFF.

This clone was seen more than once but under ten times. The CDR3 nucleotides read TGTGCCTGGAGTGTAGGGGCGGGAGATGGAGAGACCCAGTACTTC. It yields the protein CAWSVGAGDGETQYF. The rearrangement links TRBV30 to TRBJ2-5; 7 bases line up with TRBD2. The CDR3 is made up of 15 amino acids. Germline V gene sequence: CDR1 GTSNPN, CDR2 SVGIG (reference sequence). After removal of 0 bases from V and 4 bases from J, the junction contained 8 bases not matched to a gene.

The rearrangement uses TRBV6-1 and TRBJ1-5; TRBD1 agrees at 8 bases. The trim removed 5 bases at V and 4 bases at J, leaving 7 bases unmatched. Per germline, CDR1 MNHNS and CDR2 SASEGT. The CDR3 covers 15 residues. The CDR3 bases are TGTGCCAGCAGTCCAGACAGGGGTCGGAATCAGCCCCAGCATTTT. Its protein is CASSPDRGRNQPQHF.

The gene calls are TRBV11-3 and TRBJ2-3; 8 bases agree with TRBD1. Germline CDR1 is SGHNT and CDR2 is YENEEA. V lost 5 bases, J lost 2 bases, and 9 bases stayed unmatched. This CDR3 contains 16 residues. DNA for the CDR3: TGTGCCAGCAGCCGAACGCGGACAGGGATCACAGATACGCAGTATTTT. It codes for CASSRTRTGITDTQYF. Full variable domain (remainder filled in from reference TRBV11-3 and TRBJ2-3): EAGVVQSPRYKIIEKKQPVAFWCNPISGHNTLYWYLQNLGQGPELLIRYENEEAVDDSQLPKDRFSAERLKGVDSTLKIQPAELGDSAVYLCASSRTRTGITDTQYFGPGTRLTVL.

The V call is TRBV18, the J call TRBJ1-1, with D hard to call. Trimming shortened V by 2 bases and J by 0 bases, and 13 bases separated the two germline ends. The CDR3 has 16 residues. The germline gives CDR1 KGHSH, CDR2 LQKENI. The CDR3 DNA reads TGTGCCAGCTCACCAACCGGGTCACCGATGAACACTGAAGCTTTCTTT. It yields the protein CASSPTGSPMNTEAFF.

J is TRBJ1-5 and V is TRBV4-1, with 11 bases identical to TRBD1. V lost 1 base, J lost 5 bases, and 10 bases stayed unmatched. Germline loops: CDR1 MGHRA, CDR2 YSYEKL. The length of the CDR3 is 18 residues. The CDR3 DNA follows: TGCGCCAGCAGCCAAGGGGGGCGAGGACAGGGGGCGCATCAGCCCCAGCATTTT. Translating gives CASSQGGRGQGAHQPQHF.

The rearrangement uses TRBV6-6 and TRBJ2-1, with 8 positions matching TRBD2. Germline trimming cut 6 bases from V and 3 bases from J; bases unmatched to any gene: 4. The CDR3 runs to 14 residues. Germline V gene data show CDR1 as MNHNY and CDR2 as SVGAGI (reference sequence). CDR3 in amino acids: CASRAGDHYNEQFF. DNA of the CDR3: TGTGCCAGCAGAGCGGGAGATCACTACAATGAGCAGTTCTTC.

The chain combines TRBV10-2 with TRBJ2-7; tentatively, D is TRBD1 (5 bases). Per germline, CDR1 WSHSY and CDR2 SAAADI. V lost 7 bases, J lost 5 bases, and 12 bases lay in between. The CDR3 has 12 amino acids. The DNA for the CDR3 is TGCGCCAGCACCCTCCAGGGAAACGAGCAGTACTTC. Translating gives CASTLQGNEQYF.

The CDR3, as DNA: TGCGCCAGCAGCTCGCCCGGACAGGACCCTGGAAACACCATATATTTT. Encoded protein: CASSSPGQDPGNTIYF. This chain connects TRBV5-1 to TRBJ1-3; TRBD1 aligns across 7 bases. Trimming removed 3 bases from V and 2 bases from J; junction bases left unmatched: 8. Germline assignment: CDR1 SGHRS and CDR2 YFSETQ. The CDR3 loop spans 16 amino acids.

V gene TRBV6-5 combines with J gene TRBJ2-3, with D perhaps TRBD1 (6 bases). Germline V lookup: CDR1 MNHEY, CDR2 SVGAGI. This CDR3 region has 13 residues. Trimming stripped 7 bases from V and 5 bases from J, with 13 bases between. CDR3 protein: CASTRDTEDTQYF. DNA for the CDR3: TGTGCCAGCACCCGGGACACAGAAGATACGCAGTATTTT.

The V and J genes are TRBV9 and TRBJ1-1; TRBD1 agrees at 8 bases. This CDR3 is 16 amino acids long. V gave up 4 bases and J gave up 3 bases; unmatched junction bases: 11. Germline-derived CDR1 and CDR2 are SGDLS and YYNGEE. The CDR3 protein is CASSPSIRGQDTEAFF. The CDR3 bases are TGTGCCAGCAGCCCTTCTATCAGGGGGCAGGACACTGAAGCTTTCTTT.

V usage is TRBV5-1 and J usage is TRBJ1-1, with no clear D. The CDR3 extends over 14 amino acids. Trimming took 4 bases from V and 1 from J, leaving 11 bases between them. CDR1 is SGHRS, CDR2 YFSETQ, per germline. The CDR3 coding sequence is TGCGCCAGCAGCCTCCAGGCCCCGAACACTGAAGCTTTCTTT. Protein product: CASSLQAPNTEAFF.

This clone turned up a few times. V and J are TRBV10-3 and TRBJ1-3; D call uncertain. The germline V and J ends were trimmed by 2 bases and 7 bases, with 6 bases remaining between them. The CDR3 is made up of 12 amino acids. Germline-derived CDR1 and CDR2 are ENHRY and SYGVKD. The CDR3 sequence is CAISEAGNTIYF. CDR3 bases: TGTGCCATCAGTGAGGCGGGGAACACCATATATTTT.

The chain couples TRBV5-5 to TRBJ1-4; D gene unclear. Trimming pared 3 bases from V and 2 bases from J, leaving 11 bases between. This CDR3 spans 15 amino acids. In germline, CDR1 is SGHKS, CDR2 YYEKEE (reference sequence). The CDR3 region is CASSWEGETNEKLFF. In DNA, the CDR3 is TGTGCCAGCAGCTGGGAGGGAGAGACTAATGAAAAACTGTTTTTT.

The V and J genes are TRBV5-4 and TRBJ2-1; unclear D gene. The CDR3 length is 15 residues. V was pared by 4 bases and J by 1 base, with 12 bases between. The germline V gene has CDR1 SGHNT and CDR2 YYREEE (reference sequence). The CDR3 coding sequence is TGTGCCAGCAGCCCCCCCTCGAGATCCTACAATGAGCAGTTCTTC. Translating it yields CASSPPSRSYNEQFF.

The V and J genes are TRBV7-2 and TRBJ1-2; TRBD1 agrees at 7 bases. Germline V gene lookup returns CDR1 SGHTA and CDR2 FQGNSA. The CDR3 is 14 amino acids. V lost 4 bases to trimming and J lost 11 bases; unmatched junction nucleotides: 13. The CDR3 protein is CASSSITGTAFYTF. The CDR3 region has the DNA TGTGCCAGCAGCTCTATCACCGGGACAGCCTTTTACACCTTC.

The J gene is TRBJ2-5, the V gene TRBV7-9, with D maybe TRBD2 (5 bases). The CDR3 covers 14 residues. Germline-derived CDR1 and CDR2 are SEHNR and FQNEAQ (reference sequence). V was pared by 1 base and J by 4 bases, with 10 bases between. As DNA, the CDR3 is TGTGCCAGCAGCTTAGTACGCAGCGGAGAGACCCAGTACTTC. Translating gives CASSLVRSGETQYF. Using reference TRBV7-9 and TRBJ2-5 for the parts outside the CDR3, the full variable domain is DTGVSQNPRHKITKRGQNVTFRCDPISEHNRLYWYRQTLGQGPEFLTYFQNEAQLEKSRLLSDRFSAERPKGSFSTLEIQRTEQGDSAMYLCASSLVRSGETQYFGPGTRLLVL.

The chain uses TRBV30 and TRBJ1-2, with D possibly TRBD1 on 5 matching bases. CDR3 length equals 13 residues. Trimming removed 1 base at V and 8 bases at J, with 14 bases between. Germline V CDR1 and CDR2: GTSNPN, SVGIG (reference sequence). The CDR3 region is CAWSGRGSEGYTF. The DNA of the CDR3 is TGTGCCTGGAGTGGTAGGGGTTCGGAAGGCTACACCTTC.

This rearrangement joins TRBV23-1 to TRBJ2-7; 7 bases align to TRBD1. TRBV23-1 is given ORF status, its function remaining uncertain. The CDR3 has 16 amino acids. Unmatched junction bases numbered 5, after V lost 0 bases and J lost 0 bases. The DNA for the CDR3 is TGCGCCAGCAGTCAATCCGCAGGGGGTTTCTCCTACGAGCAGTACTTC. It specifies CASSQSAGGFSYEQYF.

This clone was seen just once. The chain combines TRBV5-4 with TRBJ1-1, with no clear D. The CDR3 is 16 amino acids. Germline lookup yields CDR1 SGHNT and CDR2 YYREEE (reference sequence). The V and J ends lost 1 base and 0 bases respectively, with 13 bases between them. The CDR3 region has the DNA TGTGCCAGCAGCTTGAGACGACGGAGCATGAACACTGAAGCTTTCTTT. Translating gives CASSLRRRSMNTEAFF.

This chain connects TRBV30 to TRBJ2-7, with D unresolved. V was pared by 0 bases and J by 0 bases, with 9 bases between. The CDR3 runs 14 residues. The V gene's germline CDR1 is GTSNPN and CDR2 SVGIG (reference sequence). The CDR3 DNA reads TGTGCCTGGAGTGTGGTATGGAGCTCCTACGAGCAGTACTTC. Amino acid sequence: CAWSVVWSSYEQYF.

This clone was seen once. The rearrangement joins TRBV28 to TRBJ1-3; D call uncertain. There are 17 residues in the CDR3. The germline V gene has CDR1 MDHEN and CDR2 SYDVKM. Trimming stripped 4 bases from V and 0 bases from J, with 16 bases between. The CDR3 protein is CASSSPAEPHSGNTIYF. DNA of the CDR3: TGTGCCAGCAGTTCCCCAGCGGAGCCCCACTCTGGAAACACCATATATTTT.